These T cell receptor beta chains were read from a single sample in a study of STAT5B mutations in CD4+ large granular lymphocyte leukemia. Data came from immunoSEQ multiplex PCR; TCRdb stores just in-frame clones and leaves some out. The data show roughly 48,000 clones, roughly three quarters seen once. Sequencing used CD4+ T cells from blood buffy coats. These receptors all come from a human donor in good health. CDR3s include the opening cysteine and the closing phenylalanine or tryptophan. The D gene is left open where the match is weak. The listing skips clone size in some rows; elsewhere it reads once, few, many or a size class.

TRBJ2-3	TRBV2	.	.	TGTGCCAGCTCCCCAGACGGTGCCTTCCCAGATACGCAGTATTTT	CASSPDGAFPDTQYF
TRBJ2-2	TRBV5-5	TRBD1	.	TGTGCCAGCAGCCTCGGGACAGGAGCGGAGGAGCTGTTTTTT	CASSLGTGAEELFF
TRBJ1-1	TRBV9	.	.	TGTGCCAGCAGCGTAAATCCAAGGGACACTGAAGCTTTCTTT	CASSVNPRDTEAFF
TRBJ1-1	TRBV5-4	.	.	TGTGCCAGCAGAGTGGGTGGTTTGGACACTGAAGCTTTCTTT	CASRVGGLDTEAFF
TRBJ1-5	TRBV6-1	.	.	TGTGCCAGCAGGCAGCATCAGCCCCAGCATTTT	CASRQHQPQHF
TRBJ2-5	TRBV30	.	.	TGTGCCTGGAGTGGTGGAGAGACCCAGTACTTC	CAWSGGETQYF
TRBJ1-2	TRBV19	.	.	TGTGCCAGTAGTATAGGAAATTTCCAGGAACCTAACTATGGCTACACCTTC	CASSIGNFQEPNYGYTF
TRBJ2-3	TRBV29-1	.	.	TGCAGCGTTGTGCAAGATACGCAGTATTTT	CSVVQDTQYF
TRBJ2-3	TRBV5-1	.	once	TGCGCCAGCAGCAGGGGAAACACAGATACGCAGTATTTT	CASSRGNTDTQYF
TRBJ2-2	TRBV4-2	.	.	TGTGCCAGCAGCCAAGAAAACACCGGGGAGCTGTTTTTT	CASSQENTGELFF
TRBJ1-6	TRBV30	TRBD1	few	TGTGCCTGGAATAGGGGACAGCCAGATAATTCACCCCTCCACTTT	CAWNRGQPDNSPLHF
TRBJ1-2	TRBV7-8	TRBD1	.	TGTGCCAGCAGCCCAAGAATTCTCCCCCCATCTACAGGGGGAGGTGGCTACACCTTC	CASSPRILPPSTGGGGYTF
TRBJ2-1	TRBV10-3	TRBD1	once	TGTGCCATCAGTGAGTCGATCTCGGGGACAGGGGCCAATGAGCAGTTCTTC	CAISESISGTGANEQFF
TRBJ1-4	TRBV10-3	.	.	TGTGCCATCCGAGGGGGACCTAATGAAAAACTGTTTTTT	CAIRGGPNEKLFF
TRBJ2-1	TRBV9	TRBD2	.	TGTGCCAGCAGCGTACTAGCGGGGGAAAATGAGCAGTTCTTC	CASSVLAGENEQFF
TRBJ1-5	TRBV5-6	.	.	TGTGCCAGCAGCTTGGGATGGGGGCAGCCCCAGCATTTT	CASSLGWGQPQHF
TRBJ1-2	TRBV6-1	.	.	TGTGCCAGCAGTGAATTTTCGATTGATGGCTACACCTTC	CASSEFSIDGYTF
TRBJ1-5	TRBV28	.	.	TGTGCCAGCAGTTTCGGGGGGGTTGGGGACAATCAGCCCCAGCATTTT	CASSFGGVGDNQPQHF
TRBJ1-5	TRBV4-1	.	.	TGCGCCAGCAGCCAAGATCTACCCCCCCGGGGATCCCAGCATTTT	CASSQDLPPRGSQHF
TRBJ1-5	TRBV28	.	.	TGTGCCAGCAGTTTATCCACACAGCCCCAGCATTTT	CASSLSTQPQHF
TRBJ1-2	TRBV10-3	.	.	TGTGCCATCAACCTAGGGCGGGATACACGAGATGGCTACACCTTC	CAINLGRDTRDGYTF
TRBJ1-2	TRBV2	TRBD1	.	TGTGCCAGCAGTGAGACAGGGTTGCGTGGCTACACCTTC	CASSETGLRGYTF
TRBJ2-1	TRBV27	.	.	TGTGCCAGCAGCGTGACTAGGCAATACAATGAGCAGTTCTTC	CASSVTRQYNEQFF
TRBJ2-5	TRBV19	TRBD1	.	TGTGCCAGTAGTAGACAGGGGGCGAATGTAGAGACCCAGTACTTC	CASSRQGANVETQYF
TRBJ1-6	TRBV18	.	.	TGTGCCAGCTCACCACCGCAGGGTAGTAATTCACCCCTCCACTTT	CASSPPQGSNSPLHF
TRBJ2-1	TRBV4-2	.	.	TGTGCCAGCAGCCAAGAAGTAAAGTTAAAGAGCTCCTACAATGAGCAGTTCTTC	CASSQEVKLKSSYNEQFF
TRBJ2-5	TRBV29-1	.	.	TGCAGCGTTGAGACGGACGGACCGGAGACCCAGTACTTC	CSVETDGPETQYF
TRBJ2-2	TRBV7-2	.	.	TGTGCCAGCAGCTTAGTTGGGGCGGGGAACACCGGGGAGCTGTTTTTT	CASSLVGAGNTGELFF
TRBJ1-5	TRBV6-6	TRBD1	.	TGTGCCAGCATAGAACAGGGGGGGGCCAATCAGCCCCAGCATTTT	CASIEQGGANQPQHF
TRBJ2-5	TRBV5-1	TRBD2	few	TGCGCCAGCAGCAAGACTAGCGGGGGAAAACAAGAGACCCAGTACTTC	CASSKTSGGKQETQYF
TRBJ2-5	TRBV5-1	TRBD1	.	TGCGCCAGCAGCACCATGGGACAGGGGGGAGAGACCCAGTACTTC	CASSTMGQGGETQYF
TRBJ2-2	TRBV29-1	.	.	TGCAGCGCAAAGAAAAACAGGGACACCGGGGAGCTGTTTTTT	CSAKKNRDTGELFF
TRBJ2-2	TRBV19	.	few	TGTGCCAGTAGTATGGATGCTGGGGAGCTGTTTTTT	CASSMDAGELFF
TRBJ2-1	TRBV2	TRBD2	.	TGTGCCAGCAGTTACCGGGAGGCATCCTACAATGAGCAGTTCTTC	CASSYREASYNEQFF
TRBJ2-1	TRBV15	.	.	TGTGCCACCAGCAGAGTGCGGGACTCTGTGTTCTTC	CATSRVRDSVFF
TRBJ2-3	TRBV30	.	.	TGTGCCTGGATTGAGGGGGTCTCAGATACGCAGTATTTT	CAWIEGVSDTQYF
TRBJ1-1	TRBV19	.	.	TGTGCCAGTAGTCCCCGGACAGTCGCGACTGAAGCTTTCTTT	CASSPRTVATEAFF
TRBJ1-3	TRBV5-1	.	.	TGCGCCAGCAGCTCGGAGGGGATTGGAAACACCATATATTTT	CASSSEGIGNTIYF
TRBJ2-3	TRBV9	.	few	TGTGCCAGCAGCTCCTCACAGGCCACAGATACGCAGTATTTT	CASSSSQATDTQYF
TRBJ1-5	TRBV7-9	.	.	TGTGCCAGCAGCTTAAGTCAGGTGAGCCAGCCCCAGCATTTT	CASSLSQVSQPQHF
TRBJ1-3	TRBV6-1	TRBD1	.	TGTGCCAGCACCCTGGACAGGGGTGGAAACACCATATATTTT	CASTLDRGGNTIYF
TRBJ1-2	TRBV7-2	TRBD1	.	TGTGCCAGCAGCCCCACCCTGACAGGGTATGGCTACACCTTC	CASSPTLTGYGYTF
TRBJ1-6	TRBV6-5	TRBD1	.	TGTGCCAGCAGTTATTGGGACAGAGGGAATTCACCCCTCCACTTT	CASSYWDRGNSPLHF
TRBJ1-1	TRBV10-3	.	.	TGTGCCAACGCGAAAGAGGGGCCGAACACTGAAGCTTTCTTT	CANAKEGPNTEAFF
TRBJ1-1	TRBV6-6	.	.	TGTGCCAGCAGTTACTTAAGACAGAACGATGAAGCTTTCTTT	CASSYLRQNDEAFF
TRBJ1-5	TRBV2	.	.	TGTGCCAGCAGCGCCCAGGGGACCTCCTATAGCAATCAGCCCCAGCATTTT	CASSAQGTSYSNQPQHF
TRBJ2-4	TRBV10-3	.	once	TGTGCCATCAGTGAGGGACTCGGGGGCGGAAACATTCAGTACTTC	CAISEGLGGGNIQYF
TRBJ1-5	TRBV5-3	.	.	TGTGCCAGAAGCTTGGGGCCAGCAAATAGCAATCAGCCCCAGCATTTT	CARSLGPANSNQPQHF
TRBJ2-1	TRBV5-1	TRBD2	.	TGCGCCAGCAGCCGACGGACTAGCGGGGGGGTGAATGAGCAGTTCTTC	CASSRRTSGGVNEQFF
TRBJ1-1	TRBV15	TRBD1	few	TGTGCCACCAGCAGGGACAGGGAGTACACTGAAGCTTTCTTT	CATSRDREYTEAFF
TRBJ2-5	TRBV5-1	.	.	TGCGCCAGCAGCGGGGGGGCTGGGGAGACCCAGTACTTC	CASSGGAGETQYF
TRBJ1-3	TRBV28	.	.	TGTGCCACGACCGGACAGCAAGCTGGAAACACCATATATTTT	CATTGQQAGNTIYF
TRBJ1-4	TRBV5-1	.	.	TGCGCCAGCAGCTTGTGGGGGCCTAATGAAAAACTGTTTTTT	CASSLWGPNEKLFF
TRBJ2-1	TRBV7-2	TRBD1	.	TGTGCCAGCAGTCCCGACAGGGCGTCCAATGAGCAGTTCTTC	CASSPDRASNEQFF
TRBJ1-3	TRBV6-5	.	.	TGTGCCAGCAGTTCAGGGACTGGAAACACCATATATTTT	CASSSGTGNTIYF